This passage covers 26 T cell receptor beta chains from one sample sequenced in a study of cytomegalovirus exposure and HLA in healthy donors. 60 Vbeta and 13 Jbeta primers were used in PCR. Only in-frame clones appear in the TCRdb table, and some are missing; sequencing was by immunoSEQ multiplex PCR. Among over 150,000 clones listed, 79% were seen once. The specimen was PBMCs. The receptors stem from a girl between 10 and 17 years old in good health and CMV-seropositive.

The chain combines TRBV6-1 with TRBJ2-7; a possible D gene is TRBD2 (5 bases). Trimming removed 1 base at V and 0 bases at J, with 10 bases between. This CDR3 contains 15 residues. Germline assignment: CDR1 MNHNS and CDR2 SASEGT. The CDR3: CASSEGWGVSYEQYF. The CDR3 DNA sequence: TGTGCCAGCAGTGAAGGGTGGGGAGTCTCCTACGAGCAGTACTTC.

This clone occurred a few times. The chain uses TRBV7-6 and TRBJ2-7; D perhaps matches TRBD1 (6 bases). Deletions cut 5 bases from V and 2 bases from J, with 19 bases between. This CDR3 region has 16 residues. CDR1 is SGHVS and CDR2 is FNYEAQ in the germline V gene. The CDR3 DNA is TGTGCCAGCAGCCCAGGGACCGTGACAGGTACCTACGAGCAGTACTTC. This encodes CASSPGTVTGTYEQYF.

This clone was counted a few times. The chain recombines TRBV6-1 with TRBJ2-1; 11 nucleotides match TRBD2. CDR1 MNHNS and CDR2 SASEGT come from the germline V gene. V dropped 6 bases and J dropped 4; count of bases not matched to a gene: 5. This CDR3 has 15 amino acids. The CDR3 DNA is TGTGCCAGCAGATCACTAGCGGGGGAATACAATGAGCAGTTCTTC. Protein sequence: CASRSLAGEYNEQFF.

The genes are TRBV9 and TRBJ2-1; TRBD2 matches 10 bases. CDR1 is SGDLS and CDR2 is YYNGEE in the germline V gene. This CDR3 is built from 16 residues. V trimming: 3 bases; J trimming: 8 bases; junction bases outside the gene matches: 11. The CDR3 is CASSASDSGGRDEQFF. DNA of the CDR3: TGTGCCAGCAGCGCCTCCGATAGCGGGGGGCGGGATGAGCAGTTCTTC.

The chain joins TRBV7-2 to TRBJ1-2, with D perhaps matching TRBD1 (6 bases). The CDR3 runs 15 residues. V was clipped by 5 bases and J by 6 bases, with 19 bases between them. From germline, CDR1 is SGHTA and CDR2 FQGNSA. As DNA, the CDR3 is TGTGCCAGCAGCACGCTCGAACAGGGCTCCAATGGCTACACCTTC. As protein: CASSTLEQGSNGYTF.

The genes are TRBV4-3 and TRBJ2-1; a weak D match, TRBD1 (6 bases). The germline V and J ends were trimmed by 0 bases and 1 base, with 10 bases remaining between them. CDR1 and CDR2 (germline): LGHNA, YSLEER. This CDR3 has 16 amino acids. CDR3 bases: TGCGCCAGCAGCCAAGAATGGGGGCAGTCCTACAATGAGCAGTTCTTC. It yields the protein CASSQEWGQSYNEQFF.

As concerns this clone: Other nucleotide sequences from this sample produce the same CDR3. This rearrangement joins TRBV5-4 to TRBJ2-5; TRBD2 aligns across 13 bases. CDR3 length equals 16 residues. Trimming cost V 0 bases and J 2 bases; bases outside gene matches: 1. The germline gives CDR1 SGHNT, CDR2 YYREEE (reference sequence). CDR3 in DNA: TGTGCCAGCAGCTTGGGGACTAGCGGGGGTCAAGAGACCCAGTACTTC. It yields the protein CASSLGTSGGQETQYF.

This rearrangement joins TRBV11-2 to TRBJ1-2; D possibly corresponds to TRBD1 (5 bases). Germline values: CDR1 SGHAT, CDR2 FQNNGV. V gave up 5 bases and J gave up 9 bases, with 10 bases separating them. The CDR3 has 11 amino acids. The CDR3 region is CASSPGGSYTF. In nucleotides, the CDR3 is TGTGCCAGCAGCCCCGGGGGAAGCTACACCTTC.

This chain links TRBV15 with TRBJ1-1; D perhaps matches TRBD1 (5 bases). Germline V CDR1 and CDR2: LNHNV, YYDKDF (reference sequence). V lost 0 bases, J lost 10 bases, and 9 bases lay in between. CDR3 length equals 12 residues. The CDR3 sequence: CATSREGAGAFF. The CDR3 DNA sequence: TGTGCCACCAGCAGAGAAGGGGCCGGAGCTTTCTTT.

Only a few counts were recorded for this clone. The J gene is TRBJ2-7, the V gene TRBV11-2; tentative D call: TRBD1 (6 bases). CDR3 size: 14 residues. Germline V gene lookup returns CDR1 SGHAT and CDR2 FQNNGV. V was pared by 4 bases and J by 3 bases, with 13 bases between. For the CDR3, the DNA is TGTGCCAGCAGCTCCCGGGACAAATACTACGAGCAGTACTTC. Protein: CASSSRDKYYEQYF.

The CDR3 DNA reads as TGTGCCAGCAGTGATACAGGGCTGTTCAACGAAAAACTGTTTTTT. It is translated as CASSDTGLFNEKLFF. The chain links TRBV2 to TRBJ1-4; TRBD1 might be the D (6 bases). V dropped 3 bases and J dropped 8 bases, with 16 bases sitting between them. This CDR3 has 15 residues. Germline CDR1 and CDR2: SNHLY and FYNNEI.

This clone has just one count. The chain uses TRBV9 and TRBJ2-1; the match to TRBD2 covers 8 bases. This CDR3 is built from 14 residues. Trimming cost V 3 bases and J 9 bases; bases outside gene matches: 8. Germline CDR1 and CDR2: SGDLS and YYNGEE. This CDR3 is CASSGQRGWGEQFF. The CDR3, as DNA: TGTGCCAGCAGCGGACAGCGGGGGTGGGGTGAGCAGTTCTTC.

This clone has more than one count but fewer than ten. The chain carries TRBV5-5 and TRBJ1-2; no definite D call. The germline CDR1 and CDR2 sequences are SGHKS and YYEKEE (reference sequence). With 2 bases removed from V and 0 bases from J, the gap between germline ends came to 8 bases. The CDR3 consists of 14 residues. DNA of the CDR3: TGTGCCAGCAGCTTCGGGAACGCTAACTATGGCTACACCTTC. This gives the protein CASSFGNANYGYTF.

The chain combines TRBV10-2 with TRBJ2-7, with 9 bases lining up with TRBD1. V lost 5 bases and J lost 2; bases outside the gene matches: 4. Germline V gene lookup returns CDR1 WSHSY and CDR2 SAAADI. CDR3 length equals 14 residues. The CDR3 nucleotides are TGCGCCAGCAGTTGGGACAGGGAGACCTACGAGCAGTACTTC. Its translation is CASSWDRETYEQYF.

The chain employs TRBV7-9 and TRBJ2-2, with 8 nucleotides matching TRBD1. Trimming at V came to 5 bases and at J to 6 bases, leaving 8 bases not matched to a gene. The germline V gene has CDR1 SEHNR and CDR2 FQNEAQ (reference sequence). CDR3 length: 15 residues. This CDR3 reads CASSPGTGLSGELFF. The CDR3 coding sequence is TGTGCCAGCAGCCCCGGGACAGGCTTATCCGGGGAGCTGTTTTTT. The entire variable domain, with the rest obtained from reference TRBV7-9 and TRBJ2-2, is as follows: DTGVSQNPRHKITKRGQNVTFRCDPISEHNRLYWYRQTLGQGPEFLTYFQNEAQLEKSRLLSDRFSAERPKGSFSTLEIQRTEQGDSAMYLCASSPGTGLSGELFFGEGSRLTVL.

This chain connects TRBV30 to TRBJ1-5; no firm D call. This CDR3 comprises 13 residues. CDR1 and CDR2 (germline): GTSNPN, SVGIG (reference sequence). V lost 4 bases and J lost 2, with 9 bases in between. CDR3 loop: CAWNHGGNQPQHF. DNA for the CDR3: TGTGCCTGGAATCACGGTGGCAATCAGCCCCAGCATTTT.

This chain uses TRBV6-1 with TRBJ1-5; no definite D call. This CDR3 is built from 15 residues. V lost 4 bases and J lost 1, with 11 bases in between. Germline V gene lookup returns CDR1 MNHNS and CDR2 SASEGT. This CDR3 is CASSAYGGSNQPQHF. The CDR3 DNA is TGTGCCAGCAGTGCCTATGGCGGGAGCAATCAGCCCCAGCATTTT.

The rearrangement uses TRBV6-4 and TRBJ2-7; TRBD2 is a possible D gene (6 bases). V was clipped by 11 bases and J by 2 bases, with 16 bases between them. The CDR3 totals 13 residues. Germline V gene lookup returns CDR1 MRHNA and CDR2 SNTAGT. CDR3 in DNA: TGTGCCGTTGGGACGGAGGGAGCCTACGAGCAGTACTTC. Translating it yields CAVGTEGAYEQYF.

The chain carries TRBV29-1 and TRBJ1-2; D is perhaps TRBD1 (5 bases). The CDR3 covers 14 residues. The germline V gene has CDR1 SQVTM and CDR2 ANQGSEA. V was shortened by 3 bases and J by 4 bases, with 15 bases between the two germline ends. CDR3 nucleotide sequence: TGCAGCGTTGACTTCCTGGGGCCTCGCTATGGCTACACCTTC. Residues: CSVDFLGPRYGYTF.

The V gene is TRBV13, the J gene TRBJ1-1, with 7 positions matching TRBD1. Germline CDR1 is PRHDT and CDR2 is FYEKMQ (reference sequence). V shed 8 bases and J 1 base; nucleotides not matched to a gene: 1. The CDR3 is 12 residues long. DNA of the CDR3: TGTGCCAGCCGGGACAGGAACACTGAAGCTTTCTTT. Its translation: CASRDRNTEAFF. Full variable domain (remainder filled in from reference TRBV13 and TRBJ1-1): AAGVIQSPRHLIKEKRETATLKCYPIPRHDTVYWYQQGPGQDPQFLISFYEKMQSDKGSIPDRFSAQQFSDYHSELNMSSLELGDSALYFCASRDRNTEAFFGQGTRLTVV.

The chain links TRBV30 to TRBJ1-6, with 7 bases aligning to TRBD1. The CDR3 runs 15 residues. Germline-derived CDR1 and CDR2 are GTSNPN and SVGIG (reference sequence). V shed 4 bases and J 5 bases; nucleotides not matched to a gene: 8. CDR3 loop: CAWTLEDRNNSPLHF. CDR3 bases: TGTGCCTGGACCCTTGAGGACAGGAATAATTCACCCCTCCACTTT. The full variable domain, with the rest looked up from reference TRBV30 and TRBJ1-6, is SQTIHQWPATLVQPVGSPLSLECTVEGTSNPNLYWYRQAAGRGLQLLFYSVGIGQISSEVPQNLSASRPQDRQFILSSKKLLLSDSGFYLCAWTLEDRNNSPLHFGNGTRLTVT.

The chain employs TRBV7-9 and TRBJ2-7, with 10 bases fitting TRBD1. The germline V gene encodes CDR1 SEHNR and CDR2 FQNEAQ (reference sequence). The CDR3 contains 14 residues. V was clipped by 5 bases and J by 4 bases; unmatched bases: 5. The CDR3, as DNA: TGTGCCAGCAGCGAAGACAGGGGGCTGTACGAGCAGTACTTC. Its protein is CASSEDRGLYEQYF.

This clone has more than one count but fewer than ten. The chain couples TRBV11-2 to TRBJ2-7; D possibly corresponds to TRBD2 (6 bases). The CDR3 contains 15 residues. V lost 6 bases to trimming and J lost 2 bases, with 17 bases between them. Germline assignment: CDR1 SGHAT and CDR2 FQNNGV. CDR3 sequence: CASSLFRGSTYEQYF. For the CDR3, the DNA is TGTGCCAGCAGTTTATTTCGGGGGTCTACCTACGAGCAGTACTTC.

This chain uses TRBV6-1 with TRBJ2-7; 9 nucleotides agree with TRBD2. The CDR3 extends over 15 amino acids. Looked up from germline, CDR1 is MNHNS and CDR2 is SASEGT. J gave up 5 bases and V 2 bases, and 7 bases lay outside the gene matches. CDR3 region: CASSERRGGRDEQYF. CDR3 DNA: TGTGCCAGCAGTGAACGGCGGGGGGGCCGGGACGAGCAGTACTTC.

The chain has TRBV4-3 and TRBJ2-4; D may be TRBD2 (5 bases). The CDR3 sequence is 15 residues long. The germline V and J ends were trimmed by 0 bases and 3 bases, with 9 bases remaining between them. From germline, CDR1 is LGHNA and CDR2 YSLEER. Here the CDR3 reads CASSQDRGFKNIQYF. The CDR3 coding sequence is TGCGCCAGCAGCCAAGATCGGGGATTCAAAAACATTCAGTACTTC.

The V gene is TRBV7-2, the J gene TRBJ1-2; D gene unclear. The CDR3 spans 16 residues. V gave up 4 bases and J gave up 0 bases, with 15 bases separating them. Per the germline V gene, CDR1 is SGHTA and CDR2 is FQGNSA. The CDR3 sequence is CASSSRVRGANYGYTF. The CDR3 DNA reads TGTGCCAGCAGCTCCCGGGTGAGAGGAGCTAACTATGGCTACACCTTC. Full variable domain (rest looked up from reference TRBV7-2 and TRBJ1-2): GAGVSQSPSNKVTEKGKDVELRCDPISGHTALYWYRQSLGQGLEFLIYFQGNSAPDKSGLPSDRFSAERTGGSVSTLTIQRTQQEDSAVYLCASSSRVRGANYGYTFGSGTRLTVV.